The 24 T cell receptor beta chains below were found in one sample sequenced in a study of beta chain features in type 1 diabetes (dated by TCRdb to 2017 to 2018). Results and caveats for the whole study, not just this receptor: A moderate but significant shortening of TCRB CDR3 length was observed in type 1 diabetes patients in all four CD4+ subsets.

These receptors have no identified antigens. Receptor amplification or capture employed the immunoSEQ multiplex PCR assay. The entire amount of isolated RNA was reverse transcribed using the High Capacity cDNA Reverse Transcription Kit, so the sequenced TCRB transcripts were expressed ones. The source is immuneACCESS, and TCRdb retained only in-frame sequences with V and J called. Part of the clones is not carried over; for the studies checked, unresolved V genes explain less than half of this, and the remainder is unexplained. The sample contains 250,000 to 300,000 clones, 14% of them found a single time. Clones ranked in the top ten supply 0.015% to 0.02% of the sample. Material: naive CD4+ T cells from blood. Per the publication, the cell subset or site label means: true naive CD4+ T cells. All receptors derive from a man aged 30-40 years with type 1 diabetes.

V is TRBV9 and J is TRBJ2-2; D is unclear. Germline CDR1 and CDR2: SGDLS and YYNGEE. Between the trimmed V and J ends, which lost 6 bases and 3 bases, there was a span of 12 bases. CDR3 size: 14 residues. The CDR3 spells CASTPTPDTGELFF. CDR3 in DNA: TGTGCCAGCACCCCCACGCCGGACACCGGGGAGCTGTTTTTT.

This sequence joins TRBV5-4 and TRBJ2-1; 13 bases line up with TRBD2. Looked up from germline, CDR1 is SGHNT and CDR2 is YYREEE (reference sequence). CDR3 length: 16 residues. After removal of 4 bases from V and 8 bases from J, the junction contained 9 bases not matched to a gene. CDR3 residues: CASSTGLAGVRDEQFF. Here the CDR3 DNA reads TGTGCCAGCAGCACTGGACTAGCGGGAGTTCGGGATGAGCAGTTCTTC.

This clone has just a few counts. This rearrangement joins TRBV10-3 to TRBJ2-7, with D possibly TRBD1 on 5 matching bases. The CDR3 loop spans 12 amino acids. CDR1 and CDR2 (germline): ENHRY, SYGVKD. V lost 6 bases and J 3 bases, leaving 9 bases between the germline ends. The CDR3 region has the DNA TGTGCCATCAGAGATCAGGGCTACGAGCAGTACTTC. It is translated as CAIRDQGYEQYF.

The genes are TRBV19 and TRBJ1-4; TRBD1 matches at 8 bases. Germline V gives CDR1 LNHDA, CDR2 SQIVND (reference sequence). This CDR3 spans 13 amino acids. Trimming at V came to 7 bases and at J to 11 bases, leaving 9 bases not matched to a gene. The CDR3 reads CASIGQGIEKLFF. The CDR3 coding sequence is TGTGCCAGTATTGGACAGGGAATCGAGAAACTGTTTTTT.

This clone occurred a few times. The V gene is TRBV6-1, the J gene TRBJ2-7; D not resolved. CDR1 and CDR2 (germline): MNHNS, SASEGT. CDR3 length equals 17 residues. The V gene lost 0 bases and the J gene lost 4 bases, with 19 bases spanning the gap. The CDR3 DNA is TGTGCCAGCAGTGAAGCCCCTCTTAGTCTGCCGCTTTACGAGCAGTACTTC. Amino acids: CASSEAPLSLPLYEQYF.

The chain links TRBV18 to TRBJ1-1; tentatively, D is TRBD1 (5 bases). Trimming removed 0 bases from V and 0 bases from J, with 14 bases in between. The CDR3 sequence is 17 residues long. Germline loops: CDR1 KGHSH, CDR2 LQKENI. CDR3 nucleotide sequence: TGTGCCAGCTCACCACCGCCCGGTGGGGGGGTGAACACTGAAGCTTTCTTT. It is translated as CASSPPPGGGVNTEAFF.

The CDR3 DNA follows: TGTGCCAGCAGCTCGGCGTCGGGGGTCGATGGCTACACCTTC. Translated: CASSSASGVDGYTF. J is TRBJ1-2 and V is TRBV7-8; TRBD1 is a possible D gene (5 bases). With 4 bases removed from V and 6 bases from J, the gap between germline ends came to 15 bases. Germline CDR1 reads SGHVS; CDR2 reads FQNEAQ. This CDR3 spans 14 amino acids.

The chain carries TRBV28 and TRBJ2-5, with 9 bases matching TRBD2. CDR1 is MDHEN and CDR2 is SYDVKM in the germline V gene. This CDR3 has 17 residues. V lost 2 bases to trimming and J lost 6 bases; unmatched junction nucleotides: 13. This chain's CDR3 is CASSLRFRDSGSQTQYF. The CDR3 nucleotides read TGTGCCAGCAGTTTAAGATTTCGGGATAGCGGGAGTCAGACCCAGTACTTC.

This clone appeared a few times. The V and J genes are TRBV28 and TRBJ2-7; 13 bases are a match to TRBD2. The CDR3 is 15 residues long. V was pared by 5 bases and J by 3 bases, with 4 bases of the junction left unmatched. Germline-derived CDR1 and CDR2 are MDHEN and SYDVKM. CDR3 in DNA: TGTGCCAGCAGTGCCGGACTAGCGGGAGTCTACGAGCAGTACTTC. Its protein is CASSAGLAGVYEQYF.

The V call is TRBV18, the J call TRBJ2-1, with 7 bases fitting TRBD2. V lost 0 bases and J lost 6; bases outside the gene matches: 11. The CDR3 has 17 amino acids. The germline V gene has CDR1 KGHSH and CDR2 LQKENI. In nucleotides, the CDR3 is TGTGCCAGCTCACCACCGCTAGCGGCAGTTCGGTTCAATGAGCAGTTCTTC. This sequence encodes CASSPPLAAVRFNEQFF.

V and J are TRBV14 and TRBJ2-2; the D gene is possibly TRBD1 (6 bases). Germline CDR1 reads SGHDN; CDR2 reads FVKESK. Trimming removed 1 base from V and 4 bases from J, with 10 bases in between. The CDR3 is 15 residues long. CDR3 protein: CASSQVDSFTGELFF. The CDR3 DNA sequence: TGTGCCAGCAGCCAAGTGGACAGTTTCACCGGGGAGCTGTTTTTT.

V gene TRBV18 combines with J gene TRBJ2-6; D might be TRBD1 (6 bases). V was trimmed by 5 bases and J by 2 bases, leaving 10 bases between them. The CDR3 sequence is 15 residues long. Per the germline V gene, CDR1 is KGHSH and CDR2 is LQKENI. CDR3 sequence (DNA): TGTGCCAGCTCATCCCAGGGGACTGGGGCCAACGTCCTGACTTTC. As protein: CASSSQGTGANVLTF.

This clone was found a few times. J is TRBJ2-2 and V is TRBV7-2; no clear D. Germline V CDR1 and CDR2: SGHTA, FQGNSA. V was pared by 4 bases and J by 4 bases, with 4 bases between. The CDR3 contains 12 residues. Written as DNA, the CDR3 is TGTGCCAGCAGCTATCGCACCGGGGAGCTGTTTTTT. Translated, it gives CASSYRTGELFF.

V and J are TRBV5-6 and TRBJ2-5, with unresolved D. Trimming removed 1 base from V and 0 bases from J, with 10 bases in between. Per germline, CDR1 SGHDT and CDR2 YYEEEE. The CDR3 loop spans 15 amino acids. Here the CDR3 reads CASSLMGQNQETQYF. The CDR3 bases are TGTGCCAGCAGCTTGATGGGCCAGAACCAAGAGACCCAGTACTTC.

This clone appeared a few times. The J gene is TRBJ2-7, the V gene TRBV28; 7 bases match TRBD2. The CDR3 sequence is 15 residues long. The germline CDR1 and CDR2 sequences are MDHEN and SYDVKM. J was trimmed by 3 bases and V by 4 bases; bases with no gene match: 9. The CDR3 spells CASSSGGRGFYEQYF. The DNA for the CDR3 is TGTGCCAGCAGTTCGGGGGGACGCGGATTCTACGAGCAGTACTTC.

The chain combines TRBV29-1 with TRBJ2-5; 13 bases agree with TRBD2. The J call is uncertain, as TRBJ2-7 better fits the DNA end. Germline-derived CDR1 and CDR2 are SQVTM and ANQGSEA. The CDR3 length is 13 residues. CDR3 sequence (DNA): TGCAGGTCTACTAGCGGGAGGGCCTCCGAGCAGTACTTC. This sequence encodes CRSTSGRASEQYF.

The chain is built from TRBV25-1 and TRBJ1-1; D gene ambiguous. V was clipped by 1 base and J by 3 bases, with 12 bases between them. This CDR3 contains 15 residues. CDR1 MGHDK and CDR2 SYGVNS come from the germline V gene. The CDR3 bases are TGTGCCAGCAGTGAATTGGGAGGGCTCGACACTGAAGCTTTCTTT. Its protein product is CASSELGGLDTEAFF.

The rearrangement uses TRBV28 and TRBJ2-7, with a weak D call TRBD1 (8 bases). The CDR3 extends over 14 amino acids. Germline CDR1 and CDR2: MDHEN and SYDVKM. The V and J ends lost 6 bases and 3 bases respectively, with 15 bases between them. This CDR3 reads CASRQQGGDYEQYF. The CDR3 bases are TGTGCCAGCAGGCAACAGGGGGGGGACTACGAGCAGTACTTC.

The V call is TRBV18, the J call TRBJ1-5; 8 bases align to TRBD1. This CDR3 has 14 residues. The germline V gene has CDR1 KGHSH and CDR2 LQKENI. V trimming: 3 bases; J trimming: 6 bases; junction bases outside the gene matches: 4. CDR3 sequence: CASSPETGAQPQHF. The CDR3 nucleotides read TGTGCCAGCTCACCGGAGACAGGGGCTCAGCCCCAGCATTTT.

V gene TRBV7-2 combines with J gene TRBJ2-7; TRBD1 matches at 12 bases. The CDR3 extends over 14 amino acids. V shed 1 base and J 6 bases; nucleotides not matched to a gene: 1. CDR1 and CDR2 from the germline V gene are SGHTA and FQGNSA. CDR3: CASSLGDRGREQYF. CDR3 sequence (DNA): TGTGCCAGCAGCTTAGGGGACAGGGGGCGCGAGCAGTACTTC.

The chain couples TRBV2 to TRBJ2-3; 14 bases are shared with TRBD2. CDR3 length equals 17 residues. Trimming removed 3 bases from V and 3 bases from J; junction bases left unmatched: 5. Germline V gives CDR1 SNHLY, CDR2 FYNNEI. The CDR3 DNA sequence: TGTGCCAGCAGTGAGCGGGGACTAGCGGGAGTGACAGATACGCAGTATTTT. It encodes CASSERGLAGVTDTQYF.

This clone was detected only a few times. V gene TRBV7-9 combines with J gene TRBJ2-1, with TRBD2 as a possible D gene (6 bases). The CDR3 is made up of 13 amino acids. V dropped 8 bases and J dropped 11 bases, with 19 bases sitting between them. CDR1 is SEHNR and CDR2 is FQNEAQ in the germline V gene (reference sequence). CDR3 in amino acids: CASSIGGGDKQFF. CDR3 sequence (DNA): TGTGCCAGCTCCATTGGGGGAGGAGATAAGCAGTTCTTC. The entire variable domain, with the rest obtained from reference TRBV7-9 and TRBJ2-1, is as follows: DTGVSQNPRHKITKRGQNVTFRCDPISEHNRLYWYRQTLGQGPEFLTYFQNEAQLEKSRLLSDRFSAERPKGSFSTLEIQRTEQGDSAMYLCASSIGGGDKQFFGPGTRLTVL.

This clone has just a few counts. CDR3 bases: TGCGCCAGCAGCCCGGGAGGAACTAGCGGGGTCTACAATGAGCAGTTCTTC. Amino acid sequence: CASSPGGTSGVYNEQFF. The chain joins TRBV5-1 to TRBJ2-1, with 10 bases fitting TRBD2. Germline values: CDR1 SGHRS, CDR2 YFSETQ. The trim removed 4 bases at V and 3 bases at J, leaving 10 bases unmatched. The CDR3 has 17 residues. The whole variable domain, filled in from reference TRBV5-1 and TRBJ2-1, reads KAGVTQTPRYLIKTRGQQVTLSCSPISGHRSVSWYQQTPGQGLQFLFEYFSETQRNKGNFPGRFSGRQFSNSRSEMNVSTLELGDSALYLCASSPGGTSGVYNEQFFGPGTRLTVL.

This clone was seen a handful of times. This chain connects TRBV5-1 to TRBJ1-2; D is unclear. CDR1 and CDR2 (germline): SGHRS, YFSETQ. CDR3 size: 15 residues. Between the trimmed V and J ends, which lost 0 bases and 0 bases, there was a span of 9 bases. CDR3 in amino acids: CASSLDAGTNYGYTF. The CDR3 DNA reads TGCGCCAGCAGCTTGGACGCAGGAACTAACTATGGCTACACCTTC.